Each of the 27 T cell receptor beta chains below was sequenced from the same sample in a study of brain metastases from non-small cell lung cancer. The data were produced by immunoSEQ multiplex PCR, yet TCRdb's version contains in-frame clones alone and is incomplete. This sample has about 16,000 clones; about 83% occur once, and the top ten carry 7.7%. Sequencing was done on a sample of primary lung tumor tissue. The receptors here all came from a donor aged 40 or older with non-small cell lung cancer.

This clone was recorded once. The CDR3 nucleotides are TGCGCCAGCAGCCCAATGGATGGTGAGCAGTTCTTC. Protein product: CASSPMDGEQFF. This chain links TRBV5-1 with TRBJ2-1, with D unclear. V lost 4 bases and J 9 bases, leaving 11 bases between the germline ends. This CDR3 region has 12 residues. Germline CDR1 and CDR2: SGHRS and YFSETQ.

The chain joins TRBV7-9 to TRBJ1-2; 7 nucleotides match TRBD1. The CDR3 spans 16 residues. Unmatched junction bases numbered 13, after V lost 4 bases and J lost 5 bases. Germline V gene lookup returns CDR1 SEHNR and CDR2 FQNEAQ (reference sequence). CDR3 DNA: TGTGCCAGCAGCTATACGCCTGGGACAGCGAAATATGGCTACACCTTC. Translation gives CASSYTPGTAKYGYTF.

The rearrangement joins TRBV27 to TRBJ2-3; 7 positions match TRBD2. J lost 6 bases, V lost 7 bases, and 7 bases had no gene match. CDR3 length equals 13 residues. Germline CDR1 MNHEY, CDR2 SMNVEV (reference sequence). The CDR3 sequence: CASTPSGGDTQYF. The CDR3 region has the DNA TGTGCCAGCACCCCCTCCGGGGGGGATACGCAGTATTTT.

This chain connects TRBV29-1 to TRBJ1-1, with D hard to call. The CDR3 length is 10 residues. Trimming took 6 bases from V and 1 from J, leaving 3 bases between them. Looked up from germline, CDR1 is SQVTM and CDR2 is ANQGSEA. Here the CDR3 DNA reads TGCAGCGTCCGGAACACTGAAGCTTTCTTT. The encoded protein is CSVRNTEAFF. Full variable domain (rest looked up from reference TRBV29-1 and TRBJ1-1): SAVISQKPSRDICQRGTSLTIQCQVDSQVTMMFWYRQQPGQSLTLIATANQGSEATYESGFVIDKFPISRPNLTFSTLTVSNMSPEDSSIYLCSVRNTEAFFGQGTRLTVV.

J is TRBJ1-2 and V is TRBV5-4; the D is unclear. The CDR3 is 14 residues long. From germline, CDR1 is SGHNT and CDR2 YYREEE (reference sequence). V lost 0 bases and J 3 bases, leaving 9 bases between the germline ends. The CDR3 spells CASSLGGGDYGYTF. For the CDR3, the DNA is TGTGCCAGCAGCTTGGGGGGAGGAGACTATGGCTACACCTTC.

In nucleotides, the CDR3 is TGTGCCAGTTTTCAGGAGACACCACCTTGTAACTCCTACGAGCAGTACGTC. This gives the protein CASFQETPPCNSYEQYV. The V call is TRBV19, the J call TRBJ2-7; D unresolved. The CDR3 totals 17 residues. With 8 bases removed from V and 0 bases from J, the gap between germline ends came to 23 bases. CDR1 is LNHDA and CDR2 is SQIVND in the germline V gene (reference sequence).

This clone appeared a few times. This sample also contains other DNA sequences that code for the same CDR3. The chain couples TRBV15 to TRBJ2-1, with D maybe TRBD2 (6 bases). V was trimmed by 1 base and J by 10 bases, leaving 8 bases between them. The CDR3 covers 12 residues. In germline, CDR1 is LNHNV, CDR2 YYDKDF (reference sequence). For the CDR3, the DNA is TGTGCCACCAGCAGAGGGGCGGGGGAGCAGTTCTTC. It specifies CATSRGAGEQFF.

There are a few counts of this clone. The CDR3 protein is CSVGASGRAFGNTGELFF. CDR3 bases: TGCAGCGTTGGGGCGTCGGGTAGGGCTTTTGGGAACACCGGGGAGCTGTTTTTT. The rearrangement links TRBV29-1 to TRBJ2-2; D not resolved. V was cut by 4 bases and J by 1 base, with 22 bases left in between. This CDR3 is 18 amino acids long. CDR1 and CDR2 (germline): SQVTM, ANQGSEA.

The chain links TRBV5-1 to TRBJ2-2, with 12 bases identical to TRBD2. Germline loops: CDR1 SGHRS, CDR2 YFSETQ. The CDR3 spans 16 residues. With V trimmed by 2 bases and J by 5 bases, 4 bases remained unmatched. CDR3 in amino acids: CASSFPTSGGTGELFF. The DNA of the CDR3 is TGCGCCAGCAGCTTTCCTACTAGCGGGGGGACCGGGGAGCTGTTTTTT.

The chain employs TRBV7-2 and TRBJ1-3; D perhaps matches TRBD1 (6 bases). This CDR3 spans 15 amino acids. V was cut by 4 bases and J by 4 bases, with 14 bases left in between. Germline V gene sequence: CDR1 SGHTA, CDR2 FQGNSA. CDR3 bases: TGTGCCAGCAGCTACCATACAGGGTCCGGAAACACCATATATTTT. It translates to CASSYHTGSGNTIYF.

The rearrangement joins TRBV7-3 to TRBJ2-5; TRBD2 is a possible D gene (7 bases). Trimming shortened V by 5 bases and J by 5 bases, and 15 bases separated the two germline ends. The germline V gene encodes CDR1 SGHTA and CDR2 FQGTGA. This CDR3 comprises 14 residues. CDR3 loop: CASSLGGPMETQYF. CDR3 nucleotides: TGTGCCAGCAGCCTCGGGGGGCCCATGGAGACCCAGTACTTC.

The rearrangement uses TRBV5-1 and TRBJ2-3; no definite D call. V was trimmed by 6 bases and J by 5 bases, leaving 10 bases between them. The CDR3 is made up of 12 amino acids. Germline assignment: CDR1 SGHRS and CDR2 YFSETQ. DNA for the CDR3: TGCGCCAGCACCGCTCCTGGAGATACGCAGTATTTT. Protein: CASTAPGDTQYF.

CDR3 sequence (DNA): TGTGCCAGCAAAATGTCCGGGGATAGCAATCAGCCCCAGCATTTT. Protein sequence: CASKMSGDSNQPQHF. This rearrangement joins TRBV6-5 to TRBJ1-5; D ambiguous. Germline V gene data show CDR1 as MNHEY and CDR2 as SVGAGI. The CDR3 is made up of 15 amino acids. The V end lost 7 bases, the J end lost 0 bases, and 13 bases lay between the germline ends.

V is TRBV6-2 or TRBV6-3 and J is TRBJ1-5; D is uncertain. Germline V lookup: CDR1 MNHEY, CDR2 SVGEGT. V lost 6 bases to trimming and J lost 0 bases, with 6 bases between them. The CDR3 consists of 13 residues. CDR3 amino acids: CASSLLSNQPQHF. Here the CDR3 DNA reads TGTGCCAGCAGCCTCCTTAGCAATCAGCCCCAGCATTTT.

The chain joins TRBV19 to TRBJ1-6, with D maybe TRBD1 (5 bases). V lost 4 bases and J lost 7, with 14 bases in between. This CDR3 region has 15 residues. CDR1 LNHDA and CDR2 SQIVND come from the germline V gene (reference sequence). CDR3 amino acids: CASSNIGTSNSPLHF. In DNA form, the CDR3 reads TGTGCCAGTAGTAACATTGGGACCTCCAATTCACCCCTCCACTTT.

The sample holds one count of this clone. This chain joins TRBV19 and TRBJ1-1, with a weak D call TRBD1 (6 bases). This CDR3 spans 12 amino acids. The V and J ends lost 3 bases and 8 bases respectively, with 10 bases between them. Germline CDR1 reads LNHDA; CDR2 reads SQIVND (reference sequence). Written as DNA, the CDR3 is TGTGCCAGTAGTATCGGCAGGGGCGAAGCTTTCTTT. It codes for CASSIGRGEAFF.

V is TRBV10-1 and J is TRBJ2-5; maybe TRBD2 (5 bases). Germline V gene sequence: CDR1 WNHNN, CDR2 SYGVQD (reference sequence). This CDR3 has 12 amino acids. V gave up 4 bases and J gave up 5 bases, with 8 bases separating them. CDR3 protein: CASSVGDETQYF. DNA for the CDR3: TGCGCCAGCAGTGTCGGGGATGAGACCCAGTACTTC.

The chain carries TRBV10-2 and TRBJ1-2; no firm D call. Trimming left V 7 bases short and J 2 bases short, with 11 bases between. The CDR3 covers 13 residues. The V gene's germline CDR1 is WSHSY and CDR2 SAAADI. The CDR3 spells CASIGERNYGYTF. The CDR3 DNA reads TGCGCCAGCATTGGAGAACGGAACTATGGCTACACCTTC.

V and J are TRBV2 and TRBJ1-1, with D perhaps matching TRBD1 (5 bases). V was pared by 7 bases and J by 1 base, with 10 bases between. The length of the CDR3 is 13 residues. Germline-derived CDR1 and CDR2 are SNHLY and FYNNEI. The chain's CDR3 is CASNRQRNTEAFF. The CDR3 nucleotides read TGTGCCAGCAATAGACAGAGGAACACTGAAGCTTTCTTT.

The chain is built from TRBV24-1 and TRBJ2-1, with 10 bases identical to TRBD1. The CDR3 covers 16 residues. CDR1 KGHDR and CDR2 SFDVKD come from the germline V gene. V was pared by 4 bases and J by 5 bases, with 7 bases of the junction left unmatched. CDR3 amino acids: CATSDPSGQGNNEQFF. The CDR3 nucleotides are TGTGCCACCAGTGACCCCTCGGGACAGGGGAACAATGAGCAGTTCTTC.

The chain has TRBV29-1 and TRBJ2-6, with unresolved D. The V gene lost 5 bases and the J gene lost 4 bases, with 15 bases spanning the gap. Germline-derived CDR1 and CDR2 are SQVTM and ANQGSEA. The CDR3 spans 15 residues. The CDR3 region is CSVQTAPTGANVLTF. The CDR3 nucleotides read TGCAGCGTTCAGACGGCCCCCACCGGGGCCAACGTCCTGACTTTC.

J is TRBJ2-5 and V is TRBV5-8, with TRBD1 matching over 11 bases. The germline V gene has CDR1 SGHTS and CDR2 YDEGEE. The CDR3 loop spans 15 amino acids. With 3 bases clipped from V and 2 bases from J, the junction kept 3 bases outside the gene matches. CDR3 sequence (DNA): TGTGCCAGCAGCTCGGACAGGGGGCTTCAAGAGACCCAGTACTTC. Amino acid sequence: CASSSDRGLQETQYF.

This chain joins TRBV2 and TRBJ1-1; 9 bases are a match to TRBD1. This CDR3 is 16 amino acids long. V dropped 8 bases and J dropped 1; count of bases not matched to a gene: 11. The germline CDR1 and CDR2 sequences are SNHLY and FYNNEI. CDR3 nucleotides: TGTGCCAGCCGAGTACAGGGGGCCTCTACGAACACTGAAGCTTTCTTT. Translated, it gives CASRVQGASTNTEAFF.

The J gene is TRBJ2-2, the V gene TRBV7-3, with D uncertain. The CDR3 runs to 13 residues. The germline gives CDR1 SGHTA, CDR2 FQGTGA. The V end was cut by 6 bases, the J end by 3 bases, with 8 bases between. CDR3 nucleotides: TGTGCCAGCAGTTACAGAGACACCGGGGAGCTGTTTTTT. Translating it yields CASSYRDTGELFF.

The chain joins TRBV19 to TRBJ1-5, with D unresolved. There are 13 residues in the CDR3. The V and J ends lost 5 bases and 6 bases respectively, with 11 bases between them. Germline V CDR1 and CDR2: LNHDA, SQIVND (reference sequence). For the CDR3, the DNA is TGTGCCAGTAGTCTCTCGTGGGGTCAGCCCCAGCATTTT. Translation gives CASSLSWGQPQHF.

The chain combines TRBV3-1 (or the pseudogene TRBV3-2) with TRBJ2-3; D is unresolved. The germline V and J ends were trimmed by 0 bases and 2 bases, with 6 bases remaining between them. The CDR3 sequence is 14 residues long. Per the germline V gene, CDR1 is LGHDT and CDR2 is YNNKEL (reference sequence). The CDR3 coding sequence is TGTGCCAGCAGCCAAGACCCCGTCACAGATACGCAGTATTTT. Translating it yields CASSQDPVTDTQYF.

The chain links TRBV19 to TRBJ2-1; 11 bases align to TRBD2. This CDR3 spans 16 amino acids. Trimming took 4 bases from V and 2 from J; bases not matched to a gene: 4. Germline CDR1 and CDR2: LNHDA and SQIVND (reference sequence). For the CDR3, the DNA is TGTGCCAGTAGTACTAGCGGGGGGTCCGCCTACAATGAGCAGTTCTTC. Amino acid sequence: CASSTSGGSAYNEQFF.